This paragraph covers one T cell receptor (beta chain) sequence. V was cut by 3 bases and J by 1 base, with 9 bases left in between. The germline V gene has CDR1 MNHEY and CDR2 SMNVEV (reference sequence). CDR3 size: 14 residues. The data derive from a study of blood T cell repertoires in COVID-19. Authors' processing steps: Estimation of nucleated cell counts was performed using reference gene primer amplification. TCRdb keeps only in-frame clones here, not all; method: immunoSEQ multiplex PCR. V, J and clone size were drawn from that table, and D and trimming were deduced from the DNA. The data hold 150,000 to 200,000 clones, with about 83% observed a single time.

This receptor was identified in a man younger than 35 with active or convalescent COVID-19. The chain recombines TRBV27 with TRBJ1-1, with D unclear. The sequenced sample consisted of peripheral blood. CDR3 protein: CASSLRDQNTEAFF. DNA for the CDR3: TGTGCCAGCAGTTTGCGGGATCAGAACACTGAAGCTTTCTTT.